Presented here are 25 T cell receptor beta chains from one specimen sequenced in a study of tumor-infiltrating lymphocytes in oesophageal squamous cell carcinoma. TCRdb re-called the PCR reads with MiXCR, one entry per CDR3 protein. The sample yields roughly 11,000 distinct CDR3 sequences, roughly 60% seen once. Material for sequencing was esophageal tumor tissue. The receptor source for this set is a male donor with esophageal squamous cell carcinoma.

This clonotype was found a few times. The CDR3 bases are TGTGCCAGCAGTCCGGGACTGGCAAATGAGCAGTACTTC. Translating gives CASSPGLANEQYF. The chain is built from TRBV7-3 and TRBJ2-5; tentatively, D is TRBD2 (6 bases). The CDR3 length is 13 residues. Per the germline V gene, CDR1 is SGHTA and CDR2 is FQGTGA. Trimming stripped 6 bases from V and 11 bases from J, with 19 bases between.

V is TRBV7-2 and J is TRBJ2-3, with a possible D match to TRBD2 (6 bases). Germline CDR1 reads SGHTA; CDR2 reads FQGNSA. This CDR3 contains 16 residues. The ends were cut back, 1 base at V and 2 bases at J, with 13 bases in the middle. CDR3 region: CASSLVASEYTDTQYF. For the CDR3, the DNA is TGTGCCAGCAGCTTAGTGGCTAGCGAATACACAGATACGCAGTATTTT.

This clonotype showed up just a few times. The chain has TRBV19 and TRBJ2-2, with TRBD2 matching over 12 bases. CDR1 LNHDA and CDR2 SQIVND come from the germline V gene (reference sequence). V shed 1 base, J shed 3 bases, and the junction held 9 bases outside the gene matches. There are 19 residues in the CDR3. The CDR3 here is CASSIVASGRAGDTGELFF. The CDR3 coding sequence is TGTGCCAGTAGTATAGTGGCTAGCGGGAGGGCCGGGGACACCGGGGAGCTGTTTTTT.

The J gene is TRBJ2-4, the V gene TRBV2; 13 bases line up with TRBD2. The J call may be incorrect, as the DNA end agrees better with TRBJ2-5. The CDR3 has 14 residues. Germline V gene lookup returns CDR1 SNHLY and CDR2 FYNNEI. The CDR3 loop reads CASSTSGRVETQYF. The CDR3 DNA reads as TGTGCCAGCAGTACTAGCGGGAGGGTGGAGACCCAGTACTTC.

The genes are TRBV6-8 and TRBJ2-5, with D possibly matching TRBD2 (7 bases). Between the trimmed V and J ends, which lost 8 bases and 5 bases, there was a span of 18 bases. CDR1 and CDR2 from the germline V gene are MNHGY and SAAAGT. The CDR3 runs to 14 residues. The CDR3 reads CASRFGGRSETQYF. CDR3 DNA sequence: TGTGCCAGCCGATTCGGGGGGCGAAGTGAGACCCAGTACTTC.

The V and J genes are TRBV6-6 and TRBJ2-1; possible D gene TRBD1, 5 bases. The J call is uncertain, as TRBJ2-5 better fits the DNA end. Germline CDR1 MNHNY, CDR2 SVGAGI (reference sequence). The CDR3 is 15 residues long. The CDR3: CASSYSGHLQETQYF. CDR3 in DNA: TGTGCCAGCAGTTACTCGGGGCACCTCCAAGAGACCCAGTACTTC.

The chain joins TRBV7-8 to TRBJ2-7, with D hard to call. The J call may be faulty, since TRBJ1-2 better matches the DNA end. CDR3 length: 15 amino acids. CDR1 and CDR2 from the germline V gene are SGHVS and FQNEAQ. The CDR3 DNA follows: TGTGCCAGCAGCGACGAAGGACGGTTTGTAAGAGGCTACACCTTC. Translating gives CASSDEGRFVRGYTF.

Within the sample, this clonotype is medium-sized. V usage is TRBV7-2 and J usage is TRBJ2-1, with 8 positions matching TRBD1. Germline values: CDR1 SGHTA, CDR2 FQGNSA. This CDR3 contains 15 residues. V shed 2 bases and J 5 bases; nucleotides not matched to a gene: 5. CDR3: CASSLRTGKHNEQFF. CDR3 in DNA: TGTGCCAGCAGCTTAAGGACAGGGAAGCACAATGAGCAGTTCTTC.

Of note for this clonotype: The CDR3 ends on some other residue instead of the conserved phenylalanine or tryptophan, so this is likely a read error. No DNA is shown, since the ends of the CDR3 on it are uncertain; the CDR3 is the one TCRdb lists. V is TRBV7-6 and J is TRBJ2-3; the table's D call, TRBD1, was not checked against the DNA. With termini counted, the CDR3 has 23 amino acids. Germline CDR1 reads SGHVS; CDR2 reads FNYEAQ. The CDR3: CASPRAPQGRRRGPRPHSGGACC.

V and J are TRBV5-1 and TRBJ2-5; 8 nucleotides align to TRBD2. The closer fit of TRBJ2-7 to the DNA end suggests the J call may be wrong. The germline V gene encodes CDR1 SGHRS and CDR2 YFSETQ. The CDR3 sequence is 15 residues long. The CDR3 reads CASSISGSVFYEQYF. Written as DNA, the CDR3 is TGCGCCAGCAGCATAAGCGGGAGTGTTTTCTACGAGCAGTACTTC.

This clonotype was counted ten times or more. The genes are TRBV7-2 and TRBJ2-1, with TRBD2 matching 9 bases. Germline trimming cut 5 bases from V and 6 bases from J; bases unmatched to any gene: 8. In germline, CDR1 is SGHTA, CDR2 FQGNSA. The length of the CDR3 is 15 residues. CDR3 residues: CASSHLAGYSNEQFF. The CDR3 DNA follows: TGTGCCAGCAGCCATCTAGCGGGGTACTCCAATGAGCAGTTCTTC.

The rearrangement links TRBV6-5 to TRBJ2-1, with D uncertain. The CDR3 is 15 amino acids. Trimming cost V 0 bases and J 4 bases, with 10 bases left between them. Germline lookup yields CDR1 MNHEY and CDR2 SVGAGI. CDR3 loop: CASSYSSVPYNEQFF. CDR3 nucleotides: TGTGCCAGCAGTTACTCGAGCGTCCCGTACAATGAGCAGTTCTTC.

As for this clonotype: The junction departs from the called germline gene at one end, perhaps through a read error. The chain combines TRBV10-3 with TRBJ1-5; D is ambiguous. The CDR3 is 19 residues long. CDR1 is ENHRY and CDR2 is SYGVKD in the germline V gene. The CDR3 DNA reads TGTGCCAGCAGTGTTTACCCGGCCTTTGGCCGGTCGGGCAATCAGCCCCAGCATTTT. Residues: CASSVYPAFGRSGNQPQHF.

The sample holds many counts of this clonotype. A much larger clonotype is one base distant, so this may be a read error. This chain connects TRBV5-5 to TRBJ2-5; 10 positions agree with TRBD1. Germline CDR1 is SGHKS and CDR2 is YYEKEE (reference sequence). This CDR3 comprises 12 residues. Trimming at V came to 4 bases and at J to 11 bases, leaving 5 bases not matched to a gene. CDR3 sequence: CASSGTGDEQYF. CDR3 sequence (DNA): TGTGCCAGCAGCGGGACAGGGGATGAGCAGTACTTC.

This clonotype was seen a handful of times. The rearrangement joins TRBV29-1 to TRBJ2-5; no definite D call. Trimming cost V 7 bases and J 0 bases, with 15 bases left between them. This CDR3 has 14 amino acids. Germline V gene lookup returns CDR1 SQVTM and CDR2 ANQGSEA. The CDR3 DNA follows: TGCAGCGGGAACGGTTGGGCTAACCAAGAGACCCAGTACTTC. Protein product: CSGNGWANQETQYF.

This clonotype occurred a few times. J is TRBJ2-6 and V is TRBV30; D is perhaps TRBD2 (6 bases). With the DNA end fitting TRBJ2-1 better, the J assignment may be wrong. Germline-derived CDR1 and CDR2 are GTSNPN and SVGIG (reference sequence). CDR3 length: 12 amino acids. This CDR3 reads CAWGTVRGEQFF. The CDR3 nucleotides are TGTGCCTGGGGGACCGTACGGGGGGAGCAGTTCTTC.

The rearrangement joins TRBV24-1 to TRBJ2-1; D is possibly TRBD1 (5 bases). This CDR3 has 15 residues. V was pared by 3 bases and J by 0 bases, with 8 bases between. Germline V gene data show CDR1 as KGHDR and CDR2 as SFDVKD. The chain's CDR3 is CATSDRGSSYNEQFF. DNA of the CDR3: TGTGCCACCAGTGATAGGGGAAGCTCCTACAATGAGCAGTTCTTC.

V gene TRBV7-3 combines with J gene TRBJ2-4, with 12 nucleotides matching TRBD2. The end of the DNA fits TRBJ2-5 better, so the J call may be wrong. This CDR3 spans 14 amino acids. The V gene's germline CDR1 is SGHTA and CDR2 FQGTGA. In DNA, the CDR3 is TGTGCCAGCAGCCCCGGGACTAGCGGGGAGACCCAGTACTTC. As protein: CASSPGTSGETQYF.

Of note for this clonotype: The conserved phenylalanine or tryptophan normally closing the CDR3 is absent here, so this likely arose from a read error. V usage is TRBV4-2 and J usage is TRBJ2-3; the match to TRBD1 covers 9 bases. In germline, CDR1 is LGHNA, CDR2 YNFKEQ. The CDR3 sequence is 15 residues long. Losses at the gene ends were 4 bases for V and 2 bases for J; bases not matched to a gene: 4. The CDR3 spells CASSPTGGVTDTQYV. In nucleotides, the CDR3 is TGTGCCAGCAGCCCTACAGGGGGCGTCACAGATACGCAGTATGTT.

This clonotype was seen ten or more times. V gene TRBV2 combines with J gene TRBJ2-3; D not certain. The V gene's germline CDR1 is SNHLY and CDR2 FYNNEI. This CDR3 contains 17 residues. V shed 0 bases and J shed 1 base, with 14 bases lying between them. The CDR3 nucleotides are TGTGCCAGCAGTGAAGCCCCGCTAGGATGGGGCACAGATACGCAGTATTTT. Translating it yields CASSEAPLGWGTDTQYF. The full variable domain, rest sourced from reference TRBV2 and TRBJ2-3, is EPEVTQTPSHQVTQMGQEVILRCVPISNHLYFYWYRQILGQKVEFLVSFYNNEISEKSEIFDDQFSVERPDGSNFTLKIRSTKLEDSAMYFCASSEAPLGWGTDTQYFGPGTRLTVL.

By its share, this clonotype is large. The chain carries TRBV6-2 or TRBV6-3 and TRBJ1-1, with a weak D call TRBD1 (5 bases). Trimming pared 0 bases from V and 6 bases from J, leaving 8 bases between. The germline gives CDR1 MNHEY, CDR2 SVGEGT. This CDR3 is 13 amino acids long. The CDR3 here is CASSYSNRPEAFF. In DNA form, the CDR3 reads TGTGCCAGCAGTTACTCGAACAGGCCTGAAGCTTTCTTT.

Here the CDR3 reads CASSEPGLAGYEQYF. The CDR3, as DNA: TGTGCCAGCAGTGAACCTGGACTAGCGGGCTACGAGCAGTACTTC. The V gene is TRBV25-1, the J gene TRBJ2-6; TRBD2 matches at 11 bases. The J call may be mistaken, given a closer DNA end match to TRBJ2-7. Germline CDR1 MGHDK, CDR2 SYGVNS. The CDR3 length is 15 residues.

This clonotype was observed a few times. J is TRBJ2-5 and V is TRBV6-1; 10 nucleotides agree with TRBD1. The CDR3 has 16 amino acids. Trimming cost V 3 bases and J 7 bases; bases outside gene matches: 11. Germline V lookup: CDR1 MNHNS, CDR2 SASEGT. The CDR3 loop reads CASSEGTGVLLLTQYF. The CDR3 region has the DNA TGTGCCAGCAGTGAGGGGACAGGGGTTCTTTTACTGACCCAGTACTTC.

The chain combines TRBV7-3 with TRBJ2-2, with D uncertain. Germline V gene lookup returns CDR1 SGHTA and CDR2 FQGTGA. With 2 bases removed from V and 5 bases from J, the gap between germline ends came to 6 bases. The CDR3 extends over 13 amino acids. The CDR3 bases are TGTGCCAGCAGCTTACAGGTTACCGGGGAGCTGTTTTTT. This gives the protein CASSLQVTGELFF.

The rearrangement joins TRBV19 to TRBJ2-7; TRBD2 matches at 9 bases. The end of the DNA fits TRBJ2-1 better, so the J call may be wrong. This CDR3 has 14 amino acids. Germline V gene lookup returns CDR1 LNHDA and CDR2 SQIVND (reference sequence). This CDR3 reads CASRGGRVYNEQFF. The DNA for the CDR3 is TGTGCCAGTAGGGGCGGGAGGGTTTACAATGAGCAGTTCTTC.